One and the same sample provided the 7 T cell receptor beta chains below, sequenced in a study of CD8 T cells in Susac syndrome. Reverse transcription used about 0.45 to 1 ug RNA and random hexamers. In TCRdb, the immunoSEQ multiplex PCR reads were re-called with MiXCR into one record per CDR3 protein. The profile shows 160,000 or so distinct CDR3 sequences, approximately 95% of them singletons. Sequencing was carried out using CD8+ T cells from PBMCs. The receptors come from a human donor with multiple sclerosis.

The CDR3 DNA sequence: TGCGCCAGCAGCCCTCCCTTATCTCGGGCAGGCATGAACACTGAAGCTTTCTTT. Protein: CASSPPLSRAGMNTEAFF. This chain joins TRBV4-1 and TRBJ1-1; no definite D call. Trimming removed 4 bases from V and 0 bases from J, with 21 bases in between. The CDR3 is 18 amino acids. Germline V gene lookup returns CDR1 MGHRA and CDR2 YSYEKL.

The chain has TRBV20-1 and TRBJ2-4; perhaps TRBD1 as D (6 bases). V lost 6 bases and J 1 base, leaving 25 bases between the germline ends. Germline V gene sequence: CDR1 DFQATT, CDR2 SNEGSKA (reference sequence). The CDR3 loop spans 18 amino acids. CDR3 DNA sequence: TGCAGTGCGCAGTCCCAGGGGAACCTAGCAGGGGCCAAAAACATTCAGTACTTC. It yields the protein CSAQSQGNLAGAKNIQYF.

V and J are TRBV4-2 and TRBJ2-1; the D gene is possibly TRBD2 (6 bases). CDR3 size: 16 residues. CDR1 and CDR2 (germline): LGHNA, YNFKEQ. The V end was cut by 2 bases, the J end by 5 bases, with 16 bases between. CDR3 coding DNA: TGTGCCAGCAGCCAACTACTAGCCGTGCCTGACAATGAGCAGTTCTTC. This codes for CASSQLLAVPDNEQFF.

The chain carries TRBV20-1 and TRBJ2-2; no firm D call. CDR1 is DFQATT, CDR2 SNEGSKA, per germline (reference sequence). CDR3 size: 12 residues. Trimming shortened V by 4 bases and J by 5 bases, and 8 bases separated the two germline ends. The DNA for the CDR3 is TGCAGTGCTACCATTGGTACCGGGGAGCTGTTTTTT. Protein: CSATIGTGELFF.

The chain recombines TRBV4-1 with TRBJ2-1, with TRBD2 matching over 10 bases. The CDR3 length is 17 residues. The V and J ends lost 3 bases and 6 bases, in that order; junction bases with no gene match: 11. Germline V lookup: CDR1 MGHRA, CDR2 YSYEKL. CDR3 coding DNA: TGCGCCAGCAGCCAGCACCACGGACTAGCGGTCTCCAATGAGCAGTTCTTC. Residues: CASSQHHGLAVSNEQFF.

The V and J genes are TRBV2 and TRBJ2-7; D may be TRBD2 (6 bases). V lost 3 bases and J 2 bases, leaving 11 bases between the germline ends. This CDR3 region has 14 residues. Germline CDR1 reads SNHLY; CDR2 reads FYNNEI. The CDR3 loop is CASSDSGATYEQYF. Here the CDR3 DNA reads TGTGCCAGCAGTGATAGCGGAGCAACCTACGAGCAGTACTTC.

The chain employs TRBV7-8 and TRBJ1-5, with TRBD1 identical over 7 bases. CDR3 length: 15 amino acids. The germline V gene has CDR1 SGHVS and CDR2 FQNEAQ. The V segment lost 4 bases and the J segment 3 bases; nucleotides outside the gene matches: 6. CDR3 coding DNA: TGTGCCAGCAGCTCACAGACAGGGTACAATCAGCCCCAGCATTTT. Translating gives CASSSQTGYNQPQHF. Full variable domain (outside the CDR3, taken from reference TRBV7-8 and TRBJ1-5): GAGVSQSPRYKVAKRGQDVALRCDPISGHVSLFWYQQALGQGPEFLTYFQNEAQLDKSGLPSDRFFAERPEGSVSTLKIQRTQQEDSAVYLCASSSQTGYNQPQHFGDGTRLSIL.